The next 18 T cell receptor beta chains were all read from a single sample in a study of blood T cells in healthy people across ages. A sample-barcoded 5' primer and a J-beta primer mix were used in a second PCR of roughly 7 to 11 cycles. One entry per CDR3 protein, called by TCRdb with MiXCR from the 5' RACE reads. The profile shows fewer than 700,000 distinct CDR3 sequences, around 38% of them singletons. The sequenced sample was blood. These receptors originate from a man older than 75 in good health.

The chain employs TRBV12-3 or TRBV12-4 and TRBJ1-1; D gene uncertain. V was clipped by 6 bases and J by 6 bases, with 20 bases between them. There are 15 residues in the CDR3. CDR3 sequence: CASSLRPVRPPEAFF. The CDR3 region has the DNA TGTGCCAGCAGCTTGAGACCGGTCCGGCCCCCTGAAGCTTTCTTT.

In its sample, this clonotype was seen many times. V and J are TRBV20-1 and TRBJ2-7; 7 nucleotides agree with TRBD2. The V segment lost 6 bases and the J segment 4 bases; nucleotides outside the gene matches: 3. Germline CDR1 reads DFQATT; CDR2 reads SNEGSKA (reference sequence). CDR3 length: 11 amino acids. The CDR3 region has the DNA TGCAGTGCGTTGGGGGGGTACGAGCAGTACTTC. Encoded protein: CSALGGYEQYF.

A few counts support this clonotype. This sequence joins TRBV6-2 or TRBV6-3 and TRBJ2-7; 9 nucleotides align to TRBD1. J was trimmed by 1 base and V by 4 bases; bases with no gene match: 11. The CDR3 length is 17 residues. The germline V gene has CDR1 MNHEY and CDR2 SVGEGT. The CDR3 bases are TGTGCCAGCAGTTCTCCTCATACAGGGGGCTCTTCCTACGAGCAGTACTTC. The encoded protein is CASSSPHTGGSSYEQYF.

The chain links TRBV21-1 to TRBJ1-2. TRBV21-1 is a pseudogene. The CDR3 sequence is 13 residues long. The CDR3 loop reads CASSEHPNYGYTF. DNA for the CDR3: TGTGCCAGCAGCGAACATCCTAACTATGGCTACACCTTC.

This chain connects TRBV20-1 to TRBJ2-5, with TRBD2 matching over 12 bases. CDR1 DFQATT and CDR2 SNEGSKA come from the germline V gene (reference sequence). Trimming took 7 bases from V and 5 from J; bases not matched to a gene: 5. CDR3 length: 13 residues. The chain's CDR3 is CSVRGLAGETQYF. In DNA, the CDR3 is TGCAGTGTCCGGGGACTAGCGGGTGAGACCCAGTACTTC.

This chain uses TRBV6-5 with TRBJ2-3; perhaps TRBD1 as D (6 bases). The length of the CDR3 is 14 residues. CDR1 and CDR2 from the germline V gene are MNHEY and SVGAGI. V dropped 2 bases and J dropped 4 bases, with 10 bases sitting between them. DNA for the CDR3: TGTGCCAGCAGTTACGACAGGATGGCAGATACGCAGTATTTT. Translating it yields CASSYDRMADTQYF.

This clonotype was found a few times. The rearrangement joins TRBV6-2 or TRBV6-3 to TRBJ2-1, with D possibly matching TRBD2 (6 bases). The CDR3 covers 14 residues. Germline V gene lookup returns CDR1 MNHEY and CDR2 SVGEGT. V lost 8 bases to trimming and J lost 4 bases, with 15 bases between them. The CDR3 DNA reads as TGTGCCAGCGGTGGCCTAGCGATATACAATGAGCAGTTCTTC. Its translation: CASGGLAIYNEQFF.

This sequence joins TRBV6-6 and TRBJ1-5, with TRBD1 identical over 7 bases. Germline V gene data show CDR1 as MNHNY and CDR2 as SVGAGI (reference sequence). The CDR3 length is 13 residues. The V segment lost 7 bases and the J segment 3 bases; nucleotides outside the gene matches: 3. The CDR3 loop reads CASITGDNQPQHF. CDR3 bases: TGTGCCAGCATTACAGGGGACAATCAGCCCCAGCATTTT.

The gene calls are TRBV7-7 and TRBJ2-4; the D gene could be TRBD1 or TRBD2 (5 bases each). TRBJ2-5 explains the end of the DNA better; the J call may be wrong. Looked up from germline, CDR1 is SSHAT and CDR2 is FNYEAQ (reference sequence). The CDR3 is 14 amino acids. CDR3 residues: CASSPRGLQETQYF. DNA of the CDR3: TGTGCCAGCAGCCCCCGGGGCCTACAAGAGACCCAGTACTTC.

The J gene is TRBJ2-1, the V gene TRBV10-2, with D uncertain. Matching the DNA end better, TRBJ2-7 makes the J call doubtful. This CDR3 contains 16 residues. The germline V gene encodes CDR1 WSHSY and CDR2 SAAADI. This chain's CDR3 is CASSDGGYSAEYEQYF. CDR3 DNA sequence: TGCGCCAGCAGTGATGGTGGTTACTCGGCCGAATACGAGCAGTACTTC.

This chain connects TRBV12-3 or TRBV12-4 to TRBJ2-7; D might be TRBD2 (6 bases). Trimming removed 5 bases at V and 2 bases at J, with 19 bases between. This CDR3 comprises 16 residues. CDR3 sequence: CASSPSPGLETYEQYF. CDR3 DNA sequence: TGTGCCAGCAGTCCCTCCCCGGGACTGGAGACCTACGAGCAGTACTTC.

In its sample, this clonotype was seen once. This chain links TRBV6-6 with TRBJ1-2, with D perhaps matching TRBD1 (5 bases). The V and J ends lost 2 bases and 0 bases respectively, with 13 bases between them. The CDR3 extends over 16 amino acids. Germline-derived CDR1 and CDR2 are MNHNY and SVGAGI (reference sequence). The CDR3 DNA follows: TGTGCCAGCAGTTACCCGGACACCGACACTAACTATGGCTACACCTTC. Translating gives CASSYPDTDTNYGYTF.

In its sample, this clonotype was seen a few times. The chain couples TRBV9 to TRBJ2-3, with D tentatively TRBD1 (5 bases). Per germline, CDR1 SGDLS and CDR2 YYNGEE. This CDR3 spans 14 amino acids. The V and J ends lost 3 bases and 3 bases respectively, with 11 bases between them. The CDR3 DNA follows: TGTGCCAGCAGCGCTCTATCAGGGACAGATACGCAGTATTTT. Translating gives CASSALSGTDTQYF.

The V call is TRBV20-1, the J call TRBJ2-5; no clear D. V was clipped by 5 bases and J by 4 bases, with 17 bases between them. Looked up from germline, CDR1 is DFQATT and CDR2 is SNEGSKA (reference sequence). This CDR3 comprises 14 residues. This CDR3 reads CSAGYKEGRETQYF. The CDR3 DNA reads TGCAGTGCTGGATACAAGGAAGGAAGAGAGACCCAGTACTTC.

CDR3 DNA: TGTGCCAGCAGCCATCCCGCAGGGTCTCTAGAGACCCAGTACTTC. It codes for CASSHPAGSLETQYF. V usage is TRBV4-2 and J usage is TRBJ2-7; D might be TRBD1 (5 bases). The end of the DNA aligns better with TRBJ2-5, so the J call may be wrong. The CDR3 has 15 residues. Germline V lookup: CDR1 LGHNA, CDR2 YNFKEQ.

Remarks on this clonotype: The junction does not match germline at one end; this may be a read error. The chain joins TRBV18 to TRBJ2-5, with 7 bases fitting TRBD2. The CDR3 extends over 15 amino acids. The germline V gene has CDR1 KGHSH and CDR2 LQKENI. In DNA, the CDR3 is TGTGCCGGCTCACCTAGCCGGGGGGACCAAGAGACCCAGTACTTC. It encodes CAGSPSRGDQETQYF.

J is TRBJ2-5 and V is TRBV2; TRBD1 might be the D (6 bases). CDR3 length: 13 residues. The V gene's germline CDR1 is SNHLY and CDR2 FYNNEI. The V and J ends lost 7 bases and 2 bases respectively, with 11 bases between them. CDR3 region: CASTRTVQETQYF. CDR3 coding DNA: TGTGCCAGCACTCGGACAGTTCAAGAGACCCAGTACTTC.

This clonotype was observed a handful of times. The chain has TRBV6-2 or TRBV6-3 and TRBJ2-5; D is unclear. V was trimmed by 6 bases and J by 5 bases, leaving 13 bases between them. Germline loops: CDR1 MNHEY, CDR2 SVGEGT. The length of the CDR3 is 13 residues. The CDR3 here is CASRQTSRETQYF. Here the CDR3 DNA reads TGTGCCAGCAGACAGACTTCTAGGGAGACCCAGTACTTC.